This T cell receptor (beta chain) was identified during a study of molecular identifiers for immune sequencing clone quantification. The CDR3 totals 18 residues. J lost 0 bases, V lost 3 bases, and 7 bases had no gene match. CDR1 and CDR2 (germline): LNHDA, SQIVND (reference sequence). TCRdb called the PCR reads again in MiXCR, with one record for every CDR3 protein. Here the sample spans more than 450,000 distinct CDR3 sequences, over 20% being singletons. The chain employs TRBV19 and TRBJ2-1; 11 bases are shared with TRBD2. Sequencing input: naive CD8+ T cells from blood, with Jurkat cell RNA spiked in. As for subset: FACS-sorted CD8+CD4-CCR7+CD45RA+ naive T cells. This sequence was found in a human donor in good health. Some libraries in this study had Jurkat cell RNA spiked in. CDR3 region: CASSIATSGVSSYNEQFF. The CDR3, as DNA: TGTGCCAGTAGTATTGCGACTAGCGGGGTTAGCTCCTACAATGAGCAGTTCTTC. Looking up the rest from reference TRBV19 and TRBJ2-1 gives the full variable domain: DGGITQSPKYLFRKEGQNVTLSCEQNLNHDAMYWYRQDPGQGLRLIYYSQIVNDFQKGDIAEGYSVSREKKESFPLTVTSAQKNPTAFYLCASSIATSGVSSYNEQFFGPGTRLTVL.